The following is a T cell receptor beta chain sequence with its context. Its antigen is not yet known. The record has no base qualities; no much larger clone is one base away. The germline V gene encodes CDR1 MNHEY and CDR2 SMNVEV (reference sequence). From the cysteine through the phenylalanine, the CDR3 covers 14 amino acids. This entry keeps only the CDR3 DNA: 42 bases, framed from base 1. Trimming takes 6 bases off V and 10 bases off J; junction bases not matched to a gene: 6. The entry originates in a study of blood T cell repertoires in COVID-19 (TCRdb year 2020). Regarding the research as a whole: The collaborator samples originated in the United States, Italy and Spain and spanned the acute and convalescent phases of COVID-19. The material from the prospective study consisted of cDNA or gDNA derived from T cells, B-cell-depleted T cells, or PBMCs. The samples were drawn from the first 160 participants of the ongoing ImmuneRACE study and from 1,254 subjects provided by 6 global collaborators. The repertoires were released in a freely available public database meant as a resource for research on the immune response to SARS-CoV-2. HLA class I and class II types, where available, came from metadata supplied by the sample provider rather than from assay-based typing. A de-identified subject ID, COVID-19 status, age in years and sex were almost always included in the sample metadata. Deeply sampled blood TCRbeta repertoires from subjects exposed to, actively infected with, or recovered from COVID-19 were included in the dataset.

TCRbeta CDR3 regions were amplified from genomic DNA by means of the immunoSEQ Assay, a bias-controlled multiplex PCR. Per the source publication's procedure: Within the assay, amplification of reference gene primers was used to estimate how many nucleated cells each sample contained. Sequence reads were collapsed and filtered to measure the absolute abundance of every unique TCRbeta CDR3 rearrangement. For each sample, productive Simpson clonality was calculated as the square root of Simpson's diversity index across productive rearrangements. The clones in this table, taken by TCRdb from immuneACCESS, are in-frame only. Not every clone is retained; where verified, under half of the shortfall comes from an unresolved V gene, and the cause of the rest is unknown. D and trimming were read from the DNA, whereas the V and J calls and clone size are those reported in that table. This sample is represented by about 170,000 clones; roughly 85% of them were singletons. The top ten hold 3.5% to 5% of the sample.

Participants in the prospective study were aged about 18 to 100 years, lived in some 24 United States geographic areas, and enrolled through a virtual design. Cohort assignment in the prospective study relied on participant-reported clinical history from a screening survey and a study questionnaire. For ImmuneRACE Cohort 3, a participant was defined as recovered based on two consecutive negative NP/OP PCR tests, clearance by a healthcare professional, or resolution of symptoms. Mobile phlebotomists in the prospective study collected whole blood, serum and a nasopharyngeal or oropharyngeal swab from every participant. Over a 2-month period, participants in the prospective study had the option of providing additional blood draws and questionnaires. Before DNA extraction, prospective study blood samples were shipped either frozen or at room temperature. Overall results and qualifications from the work: The amount of clinical and demographic metadata varied by source and participant and was provided uncurated.

This clonotype originated in a woman between 45 and 60 years old who had recovered from COVID-19. The source material was PBMCs or T cells enriched from blood (not recorded which). The chain is assembled from TRBV27 and TRBJ1-6; a stretch of 10 junction bases matches TRBD1. The DNA is TGTGCCAGCAGACGGACAGGGGGGGGATCACCCCTCCACTTT. The translation is CASRRTGGGSPLHF.